A selection of T cell receptor beta chains follows, all from one sample in a study of blood T cell repertoires in COVID-19. TCRdb keeps only in-frame clones here, not all; method: immunoSEQ multiplex PCR. The data hold about 150,000 clones, with 80% to 90% observed a single time. Specimen: peripheral blood. These receptors all stem from a middle-aged woman with acute or convalescent COVID-19. The CDR3 runs from the conserved cysteine through the conserved F or W. The order of the fields is clone size, D gene, J gene, V gene, CDR3 DNA, CDR3 protein. D genes are given only for firm matches. Some rows mark clone size as missing; the rest say once, few, many or name a class of expanded clone.

size: .
D: TRBD1
J: TRBJ2-7
V: TRBV29-1
DNA: TGCAGCGTTGGGGGACAGGGAAGCGAGCAGTACTTC
CDR3: CSVGGQGSEQYF

size: .
D: TRBD1
J: TRBJ1-2
V: TRBV19
DNA: TGTGCCAGCCAGGACAGGGTTAACTATGGCTACACCTTC
CDR3: CASQDRVNYGYTF

size: .
D: TRBD2
J: TRBJ2-1
V: TRBV5-6
DNA: TGTGCCAGCAGACCAACTAGCGGGATTGTTTCTGAGCAGTTCTTC
CDR3: CASRPTSGIVSEQFF

size: once
D: TRBD2
J: TRBJ2-7
V: TRBV15
DNA: TGTGCCACCAGCGCCCGGACTAGCGGGAGCTACGAGCAGTACTTC
CDR3: CATSARTSGSYEQYF

size: .
D: TRBD1
J: TRBJ2-2
V: TRBV9
DNA: TGTGCCAGCAGCGTAGCCCAGGGGGCGGTCACCGGGGAGCTGTTTTTT
CDR3: CASSVAQGAVTGELFF

size: .
D: .
J: TRBJ1-1
V: TRBV9
DNA: TGTGCCAGCAGCGGGATGACAGGCCTAGAAGCTTTCTTT
CDR3: CASSGMTGLEAFF

size: .
D: .
J: TRBJ2-1
V: TRBV6-4
DNA: TGTGCCAGCAGTGATGGGAGTCGCACCTACAATGAGCAGTTCTTC
CDR3: CASSDGSRTYNEQFF

size: .
D: .
J: TRBJ2-3
V: TRBV2
DNA: TGTGCCAGCAGTGAAAACGGGATTACTAGCACAGATACGCAGTATTTT
CDR3: CASSENGITSTDTQYF

size: .
D: .
J: TRBJ1-4
V: TRBV5-8
DNA: TGTGCCAGCAGCTTGGCAGGGTTGACTAATGAAAAACTGTTTTTT
CDR3: CASSLAGLTNEKLFF

size: .
D: TRBD2
J: TRBJ2-3
V: TRBV11-1
DNA: TGTGCCAGCAGCTATCGAGCGGGAAGCACAGATACGCAGTATTTT
CDR3: CASSYRAGSTDTQYF

size: .
D: .
J: TRBJ2-3
V: TRBV29-1
DNA: TGCAGCGTTTTGAACTTAACAGATACGCAGTATTTT
CDR3: CSVLNLTDTQYF

size: .
D: TRBD1
J: TRBJ2-7
V: TRBV29-1
DNA: TGCAGCGTTGTGGGACAGGCTGAATACGAGCAGTACTTC
CDR3: CSVVGQAEYEQYF

size: .
D: .
J: TRBJ1-1
V: TRBV19
DNA: TGTGCCAGTAGCGGAGCCACTGAAGCTTTCTTT
CDR3: CASSGATEAFF

size: .
D: TRBD1
J: TRBJ2-7
V: TRBV29-1
DNA: TGCAGCGTTTCGGGACAGGGGGCCTACGAGCAGTACTTC
CDR3: CSVSGQGAYEQYF

size: once
D: .
J: TRBJ2-3
V: TRBV14
DNA: TGTGCCAGCAGCCCATTAGCGGCCACAGATACGCAGTATTTT
CDR3: CASSPLAATDTQYF